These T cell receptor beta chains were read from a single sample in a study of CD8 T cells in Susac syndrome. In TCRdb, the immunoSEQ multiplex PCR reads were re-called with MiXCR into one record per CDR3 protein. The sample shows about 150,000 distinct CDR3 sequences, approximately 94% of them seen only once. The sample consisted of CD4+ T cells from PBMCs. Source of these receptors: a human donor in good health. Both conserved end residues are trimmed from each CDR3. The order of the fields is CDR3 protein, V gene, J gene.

CDR3: SASTFMNTEAF
V: TRBV20-1
J: TRBJ1-1

CDR3: ASSLYGYEQY
V: TRBV12-3/TRBV12-4
J: TRBJ2-7

CDR3: ASSLGAGPYNEQF
V: TRBV5-4
J: TRBJ2-1

CDR3: ASIITRTGNYGYT
V: TRBV12-3/TRBV12-4
J: TRBJ1-2

CDR3: ASSPRGAMNTEAF
V: TRBV3-1
J: TRBJ1-1

CDR3: ASSRTGGVSGYEQY
V: TRBV19
J: TRBJ2-7

CDR3: ASSQNTGSVQPQH
V: TRBV2
J: TRBJ1-5

CDR3: ASSLQGLSSYNEQF
V: TRBV27
J: TRBJ2-1

CDR3: ASMGTVDTDTQY
V: TRBV3-1
J: TRBJ2-3

CDR3: ASSYSRAATNQPQH
V: TRBV6-6
J: TRBJ1-5

CDR3: ASSSSRYEQY
V: TRBV28
J: TRBJ2-7

CDR3: ASSPTPSYEQY
V: TRBV3-1
J: TRBJ2-7

CDR3: ASSREGTDTQY
V: TRBV5-1
J: TRBJ2-3

CDR3: SGQLQETQY
V: TRBV20-1
J: TRBJ2-5

CDR3: ASSPPRSPGELF
V: TRBV18
J: TRBJ2-2

CDR3: ASSYQLPGLAGGSDNEQF
V: TRBV6-5
J: TRBJ2-1

CDR3: ASSLWLAGTGELF
V: TRBV5-4
J: TRBJ2-2

CDR3: ASRRTANVEKLF
V: TRBV6-1
J: TRBJ1-4

CDR3: ASSFEGLSGNTIY
V: TRBV12-3/TRBV12-4
J: TRBJ1-3

CDR3: ASSQGEGNTEAF
V: TRBV4-1
J: TRBJ1-1

CDR3: ASRAIDMGNTEAF
V: TRBV25-1
J: TRBJ1-1